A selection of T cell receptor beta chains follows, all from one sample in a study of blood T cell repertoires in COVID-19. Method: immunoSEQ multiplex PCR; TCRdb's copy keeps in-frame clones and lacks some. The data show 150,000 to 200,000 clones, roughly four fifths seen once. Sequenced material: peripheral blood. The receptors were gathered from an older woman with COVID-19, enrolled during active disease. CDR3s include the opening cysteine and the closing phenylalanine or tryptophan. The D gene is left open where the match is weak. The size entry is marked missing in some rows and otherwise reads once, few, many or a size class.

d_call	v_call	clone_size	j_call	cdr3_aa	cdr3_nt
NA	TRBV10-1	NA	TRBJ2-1	CASSPDFRSYNEQFF	TGCGCCAGCAGCCCGGACTTTCGCTCCTACAATGAGCAGTTCTTC
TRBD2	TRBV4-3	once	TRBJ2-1	CASSQATVGLAGRGEQFF	TGCGCCAGCAGCCAAGCCACGGTCGGACTAGCGGGAAGGGGTGAGCAGTTCTTC
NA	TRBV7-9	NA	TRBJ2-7	CASSTTVTSSYEQYF	TGTGCCAGCAGCACGACAGTAACCTCCTCCTACGAGCAGTACTTC
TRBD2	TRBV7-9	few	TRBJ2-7	CASSSSGANYEQYF	TGTGCCAGCAGTTCTAGCGGGGCCAACTACGAGCAGTACTTC
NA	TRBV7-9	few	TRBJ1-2	CASSLGDKGGYTF	TGTGCCAGCAGCTTAGGGGACAAGGGCGGCTACACCTTC
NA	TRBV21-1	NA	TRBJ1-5	CASSKPSGTGGSNQPQHF	TGTGCCAGCAGCAAACCGTCCGGGACAGGAGGGAGCAATCAGCCCCAGCATTTT
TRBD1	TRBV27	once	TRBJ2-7	CASSGERGTARF	TGTGCCAGCAGTGGTGAAAGGGGGACAGCCAGATTC
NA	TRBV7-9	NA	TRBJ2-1	CASSLVAQGSFF	NA
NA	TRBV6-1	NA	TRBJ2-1	CASSEGTGTSNEQFF	TGTGCCAGCAGTGAAGGGACGGGGACTTCCAATGAGCAGTTCTTC
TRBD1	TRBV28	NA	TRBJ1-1	CASSLDRGGTEAFF	TGTGCCAGCAGTTTAGACAGGGGCGGCACTGAAGCTTTCTTT
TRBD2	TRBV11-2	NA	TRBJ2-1	CASRPTSGMGLSYNEQFF	TGTGCCAGCAGGCCTACTAGCGGGATGGGTCTCTCCTACAATGAGCAGTTCTTC
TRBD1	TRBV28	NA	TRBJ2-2	CASNRGVAGELFF	TGTGCCAGCAACAGGGGAGTGGCCGGGGAGCTGTTTTTT
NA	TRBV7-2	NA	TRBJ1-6	CASSLEAGRNSPLHF	TGTGCCAGCAGCTTAGAGGCAGGGAGGAATTCACCCCTCCACTTT
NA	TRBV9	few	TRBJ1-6	CASSVVGREDSPLHF	TGTGCCAGCAGCGTCGTCGGCCGGGAAGATTCACCCCTCCACTTT
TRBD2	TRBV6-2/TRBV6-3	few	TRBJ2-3	CASSRAGGPGDTQYF	TGTGCCAGCAGCCGAGCGGGAGGGCCAGGAGATACGCAGTATTTT
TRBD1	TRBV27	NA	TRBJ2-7	CASSSSTGNLHF	TGTGCCAGCAGTTCCTCGACAGGGAACTTACACTTC
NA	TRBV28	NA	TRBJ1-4	CASSSAGASNEKLFF	TGTGCCAGCAGTTCGGCGGGTGCTTCTAATGAAAAACTGTTTTTT
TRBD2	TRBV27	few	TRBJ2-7	CASSPPGLEPHSYEQYF	TGTGCCAGCAGTCCGCCGGGACTAGAGCCCCACTCCTACGAGCAGTACTTC
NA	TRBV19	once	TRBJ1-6	CASATLGEGNSPLHF	TGTGCCAGTGCCACTTTGGGCGAGGGTAATTCACCCCTCCACTTT
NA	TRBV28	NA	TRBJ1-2	CASFAGANYGYTF	TGTGCCAGCTTCGCGGGGGCTAACTATGGCTACACCTTC
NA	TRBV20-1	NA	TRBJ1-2	CSASRGNELPYGYTF	TGCAGTGCTAGTAGGGGGAATGAACTACCCTATGGCTACACCTTC
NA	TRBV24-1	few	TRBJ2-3	CATSDETGTDTQYF	TGTGCCACCAGTGATGAGACAGGCACAGATACGCAGTATTTT
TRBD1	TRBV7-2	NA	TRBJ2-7	CASSSDRGFGEQYF	TGTGCCAGCAGCTCGGACAGGGGATTCGGCGAGCAGTACTTC
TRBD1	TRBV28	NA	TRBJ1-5	CAGLAARGQPQHF	TGTGCCGGCCTCGCAGCCAGGGGGCAGCCCCAGCATTTT
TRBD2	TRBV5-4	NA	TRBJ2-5	CASSLATSGSRGETQYF	TGTGCCAGCAGCTTGGCGACTAGCGGGAGTAGGGGAGAGACCCAGTACTTC
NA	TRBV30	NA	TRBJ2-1	CACSPGVNEQFF	TGTGCTTGTTCCCCAGGGGTCAATGAGCAGTTCTTC
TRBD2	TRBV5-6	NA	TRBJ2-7	CASSFLAGGSYEQYF	TGTGCCAGCAGCTTTTTGGCGGGCGGGAGCTACGAGCAGTACTTC
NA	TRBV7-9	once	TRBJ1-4	CASSLVAGEKLFF	TGTGCCAGCAGCTTAGTTGCGGGAGAAAAACTGTTTTTT
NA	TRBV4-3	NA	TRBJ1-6	CASSQDLARGNSPLHF	TGCGCCAGCAGCCAGGACCTGGCCAGGGGCAATTCACCCCTCCACTTT
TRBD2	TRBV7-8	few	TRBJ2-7	CASSFGLVGYEQYF	TGTGCCAGCAGCTTTGGACTAGTTGGGTACGAGCAGTACTTC
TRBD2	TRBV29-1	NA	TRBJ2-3	CSVEGLAGITDTQYF	TGCAGCGTTGAAGGCCTAGCGGGAATCACAGATACGCAGTATTTT
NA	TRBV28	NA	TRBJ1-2	CASSPRGAPGYGYTF	TGTGCCAGCAGCCCCCGGGGGGCGCCGGGGTATGGCTACACCTTC